Listed below are T cell receptor beta chains from one sample, sequenced in a study of T-cell reconstitution after alpha-beta-depleted transplantation in children. TCRdb called the PCR reads again in MiXCR, with one record for every CDR3 protein. The sample shows 300,000 to 350,000 distinct CDR3 sequences, 15% to 20% of them seen only once. This specimen was PBMCs, mostly from graft donor cells, taken 360 days after TCRalphabeta/CD19-depleted stem cell transplant. These receptors originate from a male patient aged 2-10 years who had a stem cell transplant for acute lymphoblastic leukemia, so the T cells may come from the graft donor. Both conserved end residues are part of each CDR3. Each record gives: CDR3 length, V gene, clone size, J gene, D gene, CDR3 protein, CDR3 DNA. A D gene is named only where the DNA matches it firmly. Some rows mark clone size as missing; the rest say once, few, many or name a class of expanded clone.

15	TRBV9	few	TRBJ2-1	TRBD2	CASSVGTSGYNEQFF	TGTGCCAGCAGCGTAGGGACTAGCGGCTACAATGAGCAGTTCTTC
13	TRBV29-1	few	TRBJ2-2	-	CSVEGRTPGELFF	TGCAGCGTCGAAGGTCGGACACCCGGGGAGCTGTTTTTT
17	TRBV4-3	-	TRBJ2-4	-	CASSQDRGRFAKNIQYF	TGCGCCAGCAGCCAAGATCGGGGGAGGTTTGCCAAAAACATTCAGTACTTC
16	TRBV12-3/TRBV12-4	few	TRBJ2-2	-	CASSFSGVLNTGELFF	TGTGCCAGCAGTTTCTCGGGAGTCTTAAACACCGGGGAGCTGTTTTTT
12	TRBV28	-	TRBJ2-3	-	CASSWDTDTQYF	TGTGCCAGCAGTTGGGACACAGATACGCAGTATTTT
15	TRBV12-3/TRBV12-4	few	TRBJ2-2	-	CASSSLAPNTGELFF	TGTGCCAGCAGTTCTCTAGCGCCTAACACCGGGGAGCTGTTTTTT
16	TRBV18	-	TRBJ2-1	-	CASSPPWESRQSEQFF	TGTGCCAGCTCACCACCATGGGAGTCGCGACAATCGGAGCAGTTCTTC
14	TRBV7-2	many	TRBJ2-7	TRBD2	CASSPGTSGYEQYF	TGTGCCAGCAGTCCCGGGACTAGCGGCTACGAGCAGTACTTC
15	TRBV5-1	-	TRBJ1-5	TRBD1	CASSPGGLGNQPQHF	TGCGCCAGCAGTCCAGGGGGGCTTGGCAATCAGCCCCAGCATTTT
15	TRBV20-1	-	TRBJ1-5	TRBD1	CSAQWTGGLVQPQHF	TGCAGTGCTCAATGGACAGGGGGGCTTGTTCAGCCCCAGCATTTT
17	TRBV4-1	-	TRBJ2-7	TRBD1	CASSQGPTGEPPYEQYF	TGCGCCAGCAGCCAAGGCCCGACAGGGGAACCCCCCTACGAGCAGTACTTC
12	TRBV5-1	-	TRBJ2-1	-	CASSLGIGEQFF	TGCGCCAGCAGCTTGGGTATTGGTGAGCAGTTCTTC
16	TRBV7-8	-	TRBJ1-2	-	CASSLGDLISNYGYTF	TGTGCCAGCAGCTTAGGGGATCTCATATCCAACTATGGCTACACCTTC
12	TRBV29-1	few	TRBJ1-2	-	CSGDTLNYGYTF	TGCAGCGGGGACACTCTTAACTATGGCTACACCTTC
12	TRBV29-1	-	TRBJ1-5	-	CSAGTTNQPQHF	TGCAGCGCCGGGACGACAAATCAGCCCCAGCATTTT
14	TRBV20-1	-	TRBJ2-7	TRBD1	CSADRGLPSYEQYF	TGCAGTGCTGACAGGGGATTACCGTCCTACGAGCAGTACTTC
17	TRBV29-1	many	TRBJ2-1	TRBD2	CSVGLAGDLGVWAEQFF	TGCAGCGTCGGGCTAGCGGGAGATCTGGGGGTTTGGGCTGAGCAGTTCTTC
19	TRBV12-3/TRBV12-4	few	TRBJ2-1	TRBD2	CASSFRGLAGGRTYNEQFF	TGTGCCAGCAGTTTTCGGGGACTAGCGGGAGGTAGGACCTACAATGAGCAGTTCTTC
14	TRBV28	many	TRBJ2-7	TRBD1	CASNTGGGSYEQYF	TGTGCCAGCAATACAGGGGGCGGCTCCTACGAGCAGTACTTC
13	TRBV7-9	many	TRBJ2-5	-	CASSRGRKETQYF	TGTGCCAGCAGCCGGGGACGGAAAGAGACCCAGTACTTC
16	TRBV20-1	few	TRBJ1-5	-	CSARAQGTHSNQPQHF	TGCAGTGCTAGGGCCCAGGGAACCCATAGCAATCAGCCCCAGCATTTT
19	TRBV28	many	TRBJ2-3	-	CASSTLERPGLFRTDTQYF	TGTGCCAGCAGTACCCTTGAAAGACCGGGGCTATTTCGCACAGATACGCAGTATTTT
11	TRBV28	-	TRBJ2-7	-	CASYGPYEQYF	TGTGCCAGCTACGGGCCCTACGAGCAGTACTTC
20	TRBV11-2	-	TRBJ2-4	TRBD1	CASSLEWWDSRPIAKNIQYF	TGTGCCAGCAGCTTAGAGTGGTGGGACAGTCGTCCGATAGCCAAAAACATTCAGTACTTC
14	TRBV12-3/TRBV12-4	-	TRBJ1-6	-	CASSLRADNSPLHF	TGTGCCAGCAGTTTACGGGCAGATAATTCACCCCTCCACTTT
18	TRBV6-2/TRBV6-3	few	TRBJ2-6	TRBD2	CASSPPGLANSGANVLTF	TGTGCCAGCAGTCCCCCGGGACTAGCTAACTCTGGGGCCAACGTCCTGACTTTC
16	TRBV3-1	-	TRBJ2-3	TRBD2	CASSHLSGTITDTQYF	TGTGCCAGCAGCCACCTGAGCGGGACGATCACAGATACGCAGTATTTT
13	TRBV7-9	few	TRBJ2-1	-	CASSLLRNNEQFF	TGTGCCAGCAGCCTATTAAGGAACAATGAGCAGTTCTTC
13	TRBV6-1	-	TRBJ2-7	-	CASSKGDRGEQYF	TGTGCCAGCAGTAAAGGGGATAGGGGCGAGCAGTACTTC
16	TRBV5-1	-	TRBJ2-1	TRBD2	CASSFPLAGGRNEQFF	TGCGCCAGCAGCTTCCCACTAGCGGGAGGCCGCAATGAGCAGTTCTTC
16	TRBV7-8	few	TRBJ1-5	TRBD1	CASSPISAQGYQPQHF	TGTGCCAGCAGCCCCATTTCGGCACAGGGGTATCAGCCCCAGCATTTT
14	TRBV12-3/TRBV12-4	many	TRBJ1-1	-	CASSPEVAPTEAFF	TGTGCCAGCAGCCCGGAGGTGGCGCCGACTGAAGCTTTCTTT